This passage covers 3 T cell receptor beta chains from one sample sequenced in a study of early T cells in non-severe SARS-CoV-2 infection. TCRdb independently ran MiXCR on the 5' RACE reads; one entry per CDR3 protein. The sample records 65,000 to 80,000 distinct CDR3 sequences, around 10% being singletons. The sample consisted of whole blood. These receptors all stem from an adult who was a healthcare worker with PCR-confirmed SARS-CoV-2 infection or an uninfected control (not recorded which).

This chain connects TRBV11-2 to TRBJ2-2; D ambiguous. In germline, CDR1 is SGHAT, CDR2 FQNNGV. The CDR3 runs to 15 residues. Trimming removed 3 bases from V and 0 bases from J, with 8 bases in between. Here the CDR3 reads CASSFVASNTGELFF. In DNA form, the CDR3 reads TGTGCCAGCAGCTTCGTGGCCTCGAACACCGGGGAGCTGTTTTTT.

This clonotype was detected many times. The V and J genes are TRBV7-2 and TRBJ2-3; D may be TRBD2 (5 bases). The ends were cut back, 3 bases at V and 2 bases at J, with 9 bases in the middle. There are 14 residues in the CDR3. CDR1 and CDR2 (germline): SGHTA, FQGNSA. The CDR3 DNA is TGTGCCAGCAGCTTCCAGAGGGACACAGATACGCAGTATTTT. It yields the protein CASSFQRDTDTQYF.

The sample holds a few counts of this clonotype. The chain uses TRBV12-3 or TRBV12-4 and TRBJ1-5; weak D call: TRBD1 (6 bases). The CDR3 spans 13 residues. The V gene lost 1 base and the J gene lost 5 bases, with 6 bases spanning the gap. CDR3 amino acids: CASSLGTDQPQHF. In DNA form, the CDR3 reads TGTGCCAGCAGTTTAGGGACAGATCAGCCCCAGCATTTT.